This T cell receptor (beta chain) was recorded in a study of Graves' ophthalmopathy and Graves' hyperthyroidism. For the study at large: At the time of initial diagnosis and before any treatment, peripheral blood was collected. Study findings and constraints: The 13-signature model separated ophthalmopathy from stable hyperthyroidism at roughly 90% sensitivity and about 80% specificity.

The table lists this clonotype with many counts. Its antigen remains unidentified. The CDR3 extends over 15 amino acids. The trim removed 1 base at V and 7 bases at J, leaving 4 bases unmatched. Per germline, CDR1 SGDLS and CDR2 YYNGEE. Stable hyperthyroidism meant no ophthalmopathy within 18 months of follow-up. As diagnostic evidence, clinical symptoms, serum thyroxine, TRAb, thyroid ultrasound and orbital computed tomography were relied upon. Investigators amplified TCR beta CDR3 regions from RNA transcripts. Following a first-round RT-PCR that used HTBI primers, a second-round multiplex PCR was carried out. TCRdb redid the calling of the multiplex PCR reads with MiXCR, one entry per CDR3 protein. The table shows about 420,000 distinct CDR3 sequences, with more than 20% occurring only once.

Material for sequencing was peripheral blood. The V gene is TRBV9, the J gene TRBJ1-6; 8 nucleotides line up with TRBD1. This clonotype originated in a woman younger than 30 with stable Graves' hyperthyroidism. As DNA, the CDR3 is TGTGCCAGCAGCGTAAGAACAGGGGGGAATTCACCCCTCCACTTT. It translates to CASSVRTGGNSPLHF.